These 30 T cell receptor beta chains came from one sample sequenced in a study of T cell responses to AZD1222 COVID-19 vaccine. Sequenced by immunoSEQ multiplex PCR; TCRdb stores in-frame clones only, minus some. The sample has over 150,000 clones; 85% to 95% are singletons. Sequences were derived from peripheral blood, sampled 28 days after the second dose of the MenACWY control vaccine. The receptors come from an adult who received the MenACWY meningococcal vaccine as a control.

CDR3 residues: CSASPGGGNEQFF. CDR3 DNA: TGCAGTGCTAGTCCGGGAGGGGGCAATGAGCAGTTCTTC. The rearrangement uses TRBV20-1 and TRBJ2-1; TRBD2 aligns across 8 bases. Germline CDR1 and CDR2: DFQATT and SNEGSKA (reference sequence). CDR3 size: 13 residues. V shed 3 bases and J 6 bases; nucleotides not matched to a gene: 4.

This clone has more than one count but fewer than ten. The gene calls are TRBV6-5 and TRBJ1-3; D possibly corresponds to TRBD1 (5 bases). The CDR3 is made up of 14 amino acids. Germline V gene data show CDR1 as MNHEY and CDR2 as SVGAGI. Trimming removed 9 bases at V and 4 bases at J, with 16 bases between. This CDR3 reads CASTRSGFGNTIYF. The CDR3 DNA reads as TGTGCCAGTACTCGATCAGGGTTCGGAAACACCATATATTTT.

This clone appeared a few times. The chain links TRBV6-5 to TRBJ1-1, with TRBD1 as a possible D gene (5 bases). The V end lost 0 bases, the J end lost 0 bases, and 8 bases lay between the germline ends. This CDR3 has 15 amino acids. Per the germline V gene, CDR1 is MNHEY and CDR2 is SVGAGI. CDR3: CASSYSTDMNTEAFF. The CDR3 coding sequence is TGTGCCAGCAGTTACTCGACAGACATGAACACTGAAGCTTTCTTT.

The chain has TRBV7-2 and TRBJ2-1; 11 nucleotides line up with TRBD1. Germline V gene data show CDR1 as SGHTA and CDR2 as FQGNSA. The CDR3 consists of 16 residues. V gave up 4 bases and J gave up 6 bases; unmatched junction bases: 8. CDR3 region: CASSSRRDRGTNEQFF. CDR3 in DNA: TGTGCCAGCAGCTCTAGACGGGACAGGGGGACCAATGAGCAGTTCTTC.

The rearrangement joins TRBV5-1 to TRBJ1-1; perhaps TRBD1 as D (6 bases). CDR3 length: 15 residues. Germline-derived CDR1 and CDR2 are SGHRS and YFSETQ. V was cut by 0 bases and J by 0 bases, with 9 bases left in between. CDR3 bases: TGCGCCAGCAGCTTGGGGACAGTACTGAACACTGAAGCTTTCTTT. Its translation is CASSLGTVLNTEAFF. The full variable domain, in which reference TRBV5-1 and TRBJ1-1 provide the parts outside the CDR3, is KAGVTQTPRYLIKTRGQQVTLSCSPISGHRSVSWYQQTPGQGLQFLFEYFSETQRNKGNFPGRFSGRQFSNSRSEMNVSTLELGDSALYLCASSLGTVLNTEAFFGQGTRLTVV.

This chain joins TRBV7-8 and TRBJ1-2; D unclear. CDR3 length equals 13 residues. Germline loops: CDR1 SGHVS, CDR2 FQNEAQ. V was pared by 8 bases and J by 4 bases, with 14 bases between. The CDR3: CASGPAPPYGYTF. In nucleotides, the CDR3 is TGTGCCAGCGGACCCGCGCCCCCCTATGGCTACACCTTC. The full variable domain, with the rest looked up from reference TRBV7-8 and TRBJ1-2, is GAGVSQSPRYKVAKRGQDVALRCDPISGHVSLFWYQQALGQGPEFLTYFQNEAQLDKSGLPSDRFFAERPEGSVSTLKIQRTQQEDSAVYLCASGPAPPYGYTFGSGTRLTVV.

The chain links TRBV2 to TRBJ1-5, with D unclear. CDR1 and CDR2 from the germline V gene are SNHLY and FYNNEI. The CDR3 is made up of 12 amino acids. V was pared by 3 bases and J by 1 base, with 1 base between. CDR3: CASSDSNQPQHF. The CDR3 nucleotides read TGTGCCAGCAGTGACAGCAATCAGCCCCAGCATTTT. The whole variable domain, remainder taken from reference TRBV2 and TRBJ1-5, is EPEVTQTPSHQVTQMGQEVILRCVPISNHLYFYWYRQILGQKVEFLVSFYNNEISEKSEIFDDQFSVERPDGSNFTLKIRSTKLEDSAMYFCASSDSNQPQHFGDGTRLSIL.

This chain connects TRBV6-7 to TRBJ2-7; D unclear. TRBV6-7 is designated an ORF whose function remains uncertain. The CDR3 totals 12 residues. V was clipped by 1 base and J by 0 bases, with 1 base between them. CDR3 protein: CASSYCSYEQYF. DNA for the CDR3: TGTGCCAGCAGTTACTGCTCCTACGAGCAGTACTTC.

The CDR3: CASLTGGGALHF. The CDR3 DNA reads TGTGCCAGCCTAACAGGGGGTGGGGCCCTCCACTTT. The gene calls are TRBV28 and TRBJ1-6; 8 bases agree with TRBD1. The V gene's germline CDR1 is MDHEN and CDR2 SYDVKM. The CDR3 contains 12 residues. V lost 8 bases to trimming and J lost 14 bases; unmatched junction nucleotides: 8.

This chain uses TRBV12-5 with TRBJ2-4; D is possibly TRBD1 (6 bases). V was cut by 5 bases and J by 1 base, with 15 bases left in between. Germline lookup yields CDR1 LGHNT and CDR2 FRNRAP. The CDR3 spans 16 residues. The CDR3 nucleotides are TGTGCTAGTGGTAAGGGCCAGGGGAATGCCAAAAACATTCAGTACTTC. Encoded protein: CASGKGQGNAKNIQYF.

This CDR3 is CASSATTEQRPFDEQFF. CDR3 sequence (DNA): TGCGCCAGCAGTGCGACGACTGAGCAGCGGCCCTTTGATGAGCAGTTCTTC. The gene calls are TRBV4-1 and TRBJ2-1, with D possibly TRBD2 on 5 matching bases. The CDR3 contains 17 residues. Trimming shortened V by 6 bases and J by 8 bases, and 26 bases separated the two germline ends. CDR1 and CDR2 (germline): MGHRA, YSYEKL.

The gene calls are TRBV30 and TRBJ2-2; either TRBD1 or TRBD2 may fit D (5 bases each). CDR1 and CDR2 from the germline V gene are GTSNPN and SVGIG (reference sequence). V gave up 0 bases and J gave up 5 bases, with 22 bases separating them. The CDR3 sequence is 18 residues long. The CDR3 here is CAWSVRPDTSWGTGELFF. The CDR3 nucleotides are TGTGCCTGGAGTGTAAGGCCGGACACCTCCTGGGGGACCGGGGAGCTGTTTTTT.

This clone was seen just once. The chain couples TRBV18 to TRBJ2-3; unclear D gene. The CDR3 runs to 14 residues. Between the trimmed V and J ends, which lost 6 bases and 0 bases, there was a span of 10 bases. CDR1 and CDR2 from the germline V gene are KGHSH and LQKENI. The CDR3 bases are TGTGCCAGCTCTCGCCGGGCTAGCACAGATACGCAGTATTTT. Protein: CASSRRASTDTQYF.

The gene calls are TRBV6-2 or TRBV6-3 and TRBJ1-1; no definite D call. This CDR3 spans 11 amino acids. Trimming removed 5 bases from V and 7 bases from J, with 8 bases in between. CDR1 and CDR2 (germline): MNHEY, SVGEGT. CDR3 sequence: CASSETLEAFF. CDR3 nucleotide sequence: TGTGCCAGCAGTGAGACACTTGAAGCTTTCTTT.

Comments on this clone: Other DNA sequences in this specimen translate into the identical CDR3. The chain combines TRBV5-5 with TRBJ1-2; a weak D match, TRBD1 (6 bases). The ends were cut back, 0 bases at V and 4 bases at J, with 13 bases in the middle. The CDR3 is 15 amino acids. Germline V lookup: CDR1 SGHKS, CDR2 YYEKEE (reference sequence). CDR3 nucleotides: TGTGCCAGCAGCTTGGCCGGAGGGGGTGGCTATGGCTACACCTTC. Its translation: CASSLAGGGGYGYTF.

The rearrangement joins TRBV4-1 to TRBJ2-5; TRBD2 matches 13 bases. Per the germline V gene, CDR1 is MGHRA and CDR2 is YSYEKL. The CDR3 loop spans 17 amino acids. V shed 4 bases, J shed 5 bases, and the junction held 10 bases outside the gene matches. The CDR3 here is CASSRRFGTSGEETQYF. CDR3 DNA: TGCGCCAGCAGCCGGAGATTCGGGACTAGCGGGGAGGAGACCCAGTACTTC.

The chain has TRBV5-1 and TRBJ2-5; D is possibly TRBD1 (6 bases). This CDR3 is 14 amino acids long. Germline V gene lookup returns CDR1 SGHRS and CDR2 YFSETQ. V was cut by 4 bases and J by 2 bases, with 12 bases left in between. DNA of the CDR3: TGCGCCAGCAGCAGCTGGGGGCTACAAGAGACCCAGTACTTC. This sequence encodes CASSSWGLQETQYF.

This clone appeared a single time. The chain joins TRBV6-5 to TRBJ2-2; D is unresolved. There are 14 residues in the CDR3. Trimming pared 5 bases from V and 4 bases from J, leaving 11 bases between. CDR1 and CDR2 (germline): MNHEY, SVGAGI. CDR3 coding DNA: TGTGCCAGCAGTCCAGGACGCATCACCGGGGAGCTGTTTTTT. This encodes CASSPGRITGELFF.

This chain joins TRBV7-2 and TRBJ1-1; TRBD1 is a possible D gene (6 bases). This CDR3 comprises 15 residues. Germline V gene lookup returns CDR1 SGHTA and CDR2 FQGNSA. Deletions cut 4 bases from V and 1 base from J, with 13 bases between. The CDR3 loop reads CASSSSGAKNTEAFF. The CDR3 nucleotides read TGTGCCAGCAGCTCCTCAGGGGCCAAGAACACTGAAGCTTTCTTT.

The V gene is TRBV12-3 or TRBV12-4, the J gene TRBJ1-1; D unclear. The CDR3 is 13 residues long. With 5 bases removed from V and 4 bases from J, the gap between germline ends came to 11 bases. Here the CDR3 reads CASSLFQATEAFF. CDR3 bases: TGTGCCAGCAGTCTCTTTCAAGCCACTGAAGCTTTCTTT.

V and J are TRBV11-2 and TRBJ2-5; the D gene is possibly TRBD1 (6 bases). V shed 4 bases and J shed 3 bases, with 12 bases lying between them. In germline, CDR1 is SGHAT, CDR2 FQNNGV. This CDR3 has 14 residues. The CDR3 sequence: CASSSTGYEETQYF. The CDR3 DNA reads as TGTGCCAGCAGCTCTACAGGGTACGAAGAGACCCAGTACTTC.

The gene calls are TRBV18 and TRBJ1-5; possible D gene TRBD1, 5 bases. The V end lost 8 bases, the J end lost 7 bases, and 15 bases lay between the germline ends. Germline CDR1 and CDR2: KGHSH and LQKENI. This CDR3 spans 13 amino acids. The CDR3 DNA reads TGTGCCAGCACCGAGATCCAGGGACAGCCCCAGCATTTT. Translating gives CASTEIQGQPQHF.

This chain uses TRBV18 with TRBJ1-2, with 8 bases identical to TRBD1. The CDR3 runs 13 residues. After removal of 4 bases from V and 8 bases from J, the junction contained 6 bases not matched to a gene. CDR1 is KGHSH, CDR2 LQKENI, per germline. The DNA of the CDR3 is TGTGCCAGCTCACTCGGACAGGGTGGCGGCTACACCTTC. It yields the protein CASSLGQGGGYTF.

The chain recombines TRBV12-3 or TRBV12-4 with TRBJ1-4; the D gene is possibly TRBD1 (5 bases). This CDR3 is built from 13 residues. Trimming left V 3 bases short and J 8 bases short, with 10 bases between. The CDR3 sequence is CASSFRGDEKLFF. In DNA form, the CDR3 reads TGTGCCAGCAGTTTCCGCGGGGACGAAAAACTGTTTTTT.

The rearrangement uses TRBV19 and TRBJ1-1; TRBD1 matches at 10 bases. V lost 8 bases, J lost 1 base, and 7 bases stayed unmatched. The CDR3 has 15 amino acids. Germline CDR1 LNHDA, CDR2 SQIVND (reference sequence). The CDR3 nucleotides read TGTGCCAGTTCAAGGGACAGGGGTCCGAACACTGAAGCTTTCTTT. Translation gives CASSRDRGPNTEAFF.

CDR3 nucleotide sequence: TGTGCCAGTAGTAAACCTCGACAGATAGCTAACTATGGCTACACCTTC. Translated: CASSKPRQIANYGYTF. The genes are TRBV19 and TRBJ1-2; tentatively, D is TRBD1 (5 bases). This CDR3 is 16 amino acids long. Germline values: CDR1 LNHDA, CDR2 SQIVND (reference sequence). Deletions cut 4 bases from V and 0 bases from J, with 15 bases between.

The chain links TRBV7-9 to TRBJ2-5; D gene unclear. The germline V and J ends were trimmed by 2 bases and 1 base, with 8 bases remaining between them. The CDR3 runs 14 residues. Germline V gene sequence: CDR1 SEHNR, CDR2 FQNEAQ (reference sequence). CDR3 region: CASSLTEIQETQYF. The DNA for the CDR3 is TGTGCCAGCAGCTTAACAGAGATCCAAGAGACCCAGTACTTC.

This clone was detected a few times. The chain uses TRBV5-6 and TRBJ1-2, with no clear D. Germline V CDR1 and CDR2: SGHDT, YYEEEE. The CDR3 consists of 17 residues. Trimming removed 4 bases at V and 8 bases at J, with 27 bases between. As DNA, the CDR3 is TGTGCCAGCAGCACGCCGATAAGGGTGAAGGGCGTTGAAGGCTACACCTTC. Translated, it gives CASSTPIRVKGVEGYTF. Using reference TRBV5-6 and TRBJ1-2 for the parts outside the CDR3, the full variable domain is DAGVTQSPTHLIKTRGQQVTLRCSPKSGHDTVSWYQQALGQGPQFIFQYYEEEERQRGNFPDRFSGHQFPNYSSELNVNALLLGDSALYLCASSTPIRVKGVEGYTFGSGTRLTVV.

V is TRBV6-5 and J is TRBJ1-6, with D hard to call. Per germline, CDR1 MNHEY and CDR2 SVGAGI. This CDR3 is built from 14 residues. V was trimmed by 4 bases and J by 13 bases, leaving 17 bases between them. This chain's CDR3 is CASSFSASQSPLHF. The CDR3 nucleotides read TGTGCCAGCAGTTTTTCCGCGTCTCAATCTCCCCTCCACTTT.

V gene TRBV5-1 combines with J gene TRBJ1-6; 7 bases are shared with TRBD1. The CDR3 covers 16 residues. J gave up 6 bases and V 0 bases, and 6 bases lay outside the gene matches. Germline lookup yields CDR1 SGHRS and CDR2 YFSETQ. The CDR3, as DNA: TGCGCCAGCAGCTTGGCCCCCAGGGGGGGTAATTCACCCCTCCACTTT. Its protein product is CASSLAPRGGNSPLHF.